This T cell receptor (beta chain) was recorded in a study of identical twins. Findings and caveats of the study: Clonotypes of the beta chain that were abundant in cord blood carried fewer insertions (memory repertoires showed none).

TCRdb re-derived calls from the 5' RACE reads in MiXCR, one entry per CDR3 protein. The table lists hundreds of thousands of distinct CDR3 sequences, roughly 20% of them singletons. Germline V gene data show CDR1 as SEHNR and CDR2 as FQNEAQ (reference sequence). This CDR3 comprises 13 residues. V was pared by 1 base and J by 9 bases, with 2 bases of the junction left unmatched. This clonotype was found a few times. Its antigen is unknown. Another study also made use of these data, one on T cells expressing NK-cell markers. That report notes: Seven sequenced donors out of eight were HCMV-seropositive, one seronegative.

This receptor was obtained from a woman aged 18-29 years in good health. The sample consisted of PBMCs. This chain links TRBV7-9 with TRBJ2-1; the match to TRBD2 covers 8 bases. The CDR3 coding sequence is TGTGCCAGCAGCTTAGTTACTAGCGGTGAGCAGTTCTTC. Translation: CASSLVTSGEQFF.